This T cell receptor beta chain was captured by sequencing in a study of cytomegalovirus exposure and HLA in healthy donors. At the level of the study: Within the Caucasian-associated ancestry cluster were under 85% of the roughly 400 genotyped donors. Study results and caveats: Sequencing artifact likely explains a cluster of highly shared sequence variants.

The PCR made use of 60 Vbeta and 13 Jbeta primers. The method was immunoSEQ multiplex PCR; TCRdb's version includes in-frame clones alone and lacks a portion of them. Of 90,000 to 150,000 clones listed, roughly 77% were seen once; the top ten hold almost 5%. Trimming removed 2 bases from V and 6 bases from J, with 8 bases in between. The germline V gene encodes CDR1 GTSNPN and CDR2 SVGIG (reference sequence). This CDR3 is built from 12 residues. Comment on this clone: Its antigen is currently unknown.

The chain couples TRBV30 to TRBJ2-1; D remains ambiguous. This TCR came from a man in his fifties in good health and CMV-seropositive. Material for sequencing was PBMCs. As DNA, the CDR3 is TGTGCCTGGAGTATATCCGGCAATGAGCAGTTCTTC. Translated: CAWSISGNEQFF.